These T cell receptor beta chains were read from a single sample in a study of cytomegalovirus exposure and HLA in healthy donors. TCRdb's table, derived via immunoSEQ multiplex PCR, lists solely in-frame clones and lacks some. The sample records over 85,000 clones, around 90% being singletons. Sequences were obtained from PBMCs. Every receptor here comes from a woman younger than 35 in good health and CMV-seronegative. CDR3s include the opening cysteine and the closing phenylalanine or tryptophan. The D gene is left open where the match is weak. Not every row has a clone size; where given, it reads once, few, many or a size class.

clone size	D gene	V gene	J gene	CDR3 protein	CDR3 DNA
-	-	TRBV5-6	TRBJ1-5	CASSLKGEYSNQPQHF	TGTGCCAGCAGCTTGAAAGGGGAATATAGCAATCAGCCCCAGCATTTT
-	-	TRBV5-1	TRBJ2-7	CASSFGQGINEQYF	TGCGCCAGCAGCTTCGGTCAGGGAATCAACGAGCAGTACTTC
-	TRBD1	TRBV7-2	TRBJ1-1	CASSLETGWNTEAFF	TGTGCCAGCAGCTTAGAGACAGGGTGGAACACTGAAGCTTTCTTT
-	-	TRBV19	TRBJ2-4	CASSMVTPAKNIQYF	TGTGCCAGTAGCATGGTGACACCAGCCAAAAACATTCAGTACTTC
-	-	TRBV28	TRBJ2-3	CASSLVGNGNTQYF	TGTGCCAGCAGTTTGGTCGGGAACGGGAATACGCAGTATTTT
-	-	TRBV6-5	TRBJ1-2	CANGQEPNNYGYTF	TGTGCCAACGGACAAGAACCCAATAACTATGGCTACACCTTC
-	TRBD1	TRBV29-1	TRBJ2-7	CSVGRTGASEQYF	TGCAGCGTGGGGAGGACAGGGGCGAGCGAGCAGTACTTC
-	TRBD1	TRBV4-3	TRBJ1-4	CASSQDRGANEKLFF	TGCGCCAGCAGCCAGGACAGGGGAGCTAATGAAAAACTGTTTTTT
-	TRBD1	TRBV10-3	TRBJ2-2	CAISDRGFKSGELFF	TGTGCCATCAGCGACAGGGGCTTCAAGAGCGGGGAGCTGTTTTTT
-	TRBD2	TRBV6-1	TRBJ2-1	CASSVTSGGGHEQFF	TGTGCCAGCAGTGTAACTAGCGGGGGGGGACATGAGCAGTTCTTC
-	TRBD2	TRBV2	TRBJ2-3	CASVLAATDTQYF	TGTGCCAGCGTACTAGCGGCGACAGATACGCAGTATTTT
-	-	TRBV4-3	TRBJ2-3	CASSPRWGERGVHTQYF	TGCGCCAGCAGCCCTCGCTGGGGGGAGAGGGGTGTCCATACGCAGTATTTT
-	TRBD1	TRBV9	TRBJ2-2	CASSPPRGTGSTGELFF	TGTGCCAGCAGCCCCCCAAGGGGGACAGGGAGCACCGGGGAGCTGTTTTTT
-	-	TRBV7-6	TRBJ1-3	CASSLRSVWQGESSGNTIYF	TGTGCCAGCAGCTTAAGAAGTGTGTGGCAGGGCGAGAGCTCTGGAAACACCATATATTTT
few	TRBD1	TRBV28	TRBJ1-1	CASSLDRETEAFF	TGTGCCAGCAGTCTGGACAGGGAAACTGAAGCTTTCTTT
-	-	TRBV11-2	TRBJ2-7	CASSSLQGYEQYF	TGTGCCAGCAGCTCCCTTCAGGGGTACGAGCAGTACTTC
-	TRBD2	TRBV13	TRBJ2-3	CASTGPGGTDTQYF	TGTGCCAGCACGGGTCCCGGGGGGACAGATACGCAGTATTTT
-	-	TRBV30	TRBJ1-4	CAWSSRVANEKLFF	TGTGCCTGGAGTTCTCGGGTCGCTAATGAAAAACTGTTTTTT
-	-	TRBV9	TRBJ1-2	CASSKQGTYGYTF	TGTGCCAGCAGCAAACAGGGTACCTATGGCTACACCTTC
few	-	TRBV11-3	TRBJ1-1	CASSFLANTEAFF	TGTGCCAGCAGCTTTTTGGCTAACACTGAAGCTTTCTTT
once	TRBD2	TRBV30	TRBJ2-1	CAWDILAGGDGEQFF	TGTGCCTGGGATATTCTAGCGGGGGGTGATGGTGAGCAGTTCTTC
-	TRBD1	TRBV11-2	TRBJ2-5	CASSQGQGRETQYF	TGTGCCAGCAGCCAAGGACAGGGCCGGGAGACCCAGTACTTC
-	TRBD1	TRBV30	TRBJ1-5	CAWSGTGVFTSNQPQHF	TGTGCCTGGAGTGGGACAGGGGTTTTCACTAGCAATCAGCCCCAGCATTTT
-	-	TRBV5-4	TRBJ2-7	CASSLLPGTYEQYF	TGTGCCAGCAGCTTGCTGCCAGGGACCTACGAGCAGTACTTC
-	-	TRBV5-4	TRBJ2-1	CASSSDSLNNEQFF	TGTGCCAGCAGCTCGGACAGCCTAAACAATGAGCAGTTCTTC
-	-	TRBV30	TRBJ2-3	CAWSSESDTQYF	TGTGCCTGGAGTAGCGAATCAGATACGCAGTATTTT
once	TRBD2	TRBV2	TRBJ2-7	CASSERAGGYEQYF	TGTGCCAGCAGTGAAAGGGCGGGGGGGTACGAGCAGTACTTC
-	-	TRBV10-2	TRBJ2-4	CASKAATVSGSDIQYF	TGCGCCAGCAAGGCCGCCACAGTCTCAGGTTCGGACATTCAGTACTTC
-	-	TRBV5-1	TRBJ1-1	CASSSNTMNTEAFF	TGCGCCAGCAGCTCAAACACCATGAACACTGAAGCTTTCTTT
-	TRBD2	TRBV5-1	TRBJ2-5	CASSLAGTEETQYF	TGCGCCAGCAGCCTAGCGGGGACCGAAGAGACCCAGTACTTC
once	TRBD1	TRBV7-2	TRBJ1-2	CASSLGQGGGYTF	TGTGCCAGCAGCTTAGGGCAGGGGGGTGGCTACACCTTC
-	-	TRBV28	TRBJ2-2	CASSTNRAPNTGELFF	TGTGCCAGCAGCACAAACAGGGCACCGAACACCGGGGAGCTGTTTTTT
-	-	TRBV2	TRBJ2-5	CASSGLAGTQYF	TGTGCCAGCAGTGGGTTGGCGGGGACCCAGTACTTC
once	TRBD1	TRBV29-1	TRBJ1-2	CSVEDAQGARGGYTF	TGCAGCGTTGAAGATGCGCAGGGGGCCCGTGGTGGCTACACCTTC
-	TRBD1	TRBV4-1	TRBJ1-1	CASSHPGQTSMNTEAFF	TGCGCCAGCAGCCACCCGGGACAGACTTCTATGAACACTGAAGCTTTCTTT
-	-	TRBV27	TRBJ2-3	CASSRDTRGTDTQYF	TGTGCCAGCAGTAGGGACACCAGGGGCACAGATACGCAGTATTTT
-	TRBD1	TRBV7-6	TRBJ1-3	CASSLAPTGVAGNTIYF	TGTGCCAGCAGCTTAGCCCCGACAGGGGTGGCGGGAAACACCATATATTTT
-	TRBD2	TRBV27	TRBJ2-5	CASSKLAGGETQYF	TGTGCCAGCAGCAAACTAGCGGGAGGAGAGACCCAGTACTTC
few	-	TRBV30	TRBJ1-2	CAWSGTPDGYTF	TGTGCCTGGAGTGGGACTCCCGATGGCTACACCTTC
-	TRBD1	TRBV7-9	TRBJ2-7	CASSPNRAGGSYEQYF	TGTGCCAGCAGCCCGAACAGGGCAGGGGGCTCCTACGAGCAGTACTTC
-	-	TRBV4-3	TRBJ2-7	CASSQVPGYEQYF	TGCGCCAGCAGCCAGGTACCAGGGTATGAGCAGTACTTC
-	-	TRBV14	TRBJ2-7	CASSQYHGDEQYF	TGTGCCAGCAGCCAGTACCACGGGGACGAGCAGTACTTC
-	-	TRBV27	TRBJ2-1	CASSLAEWTDLDNEQFF	TGTGCCAGCAGTCTGGCGGAGTGGACAGACCTCGACAATGAGCAGTTCTTC
-	TRBD2	TRBV19	TRBJ2-1	CASSWRGAPKQFF	TGTGCCAGTAGTTGGCGGGGGGCCCCTAAGCAGTTCTTC
-	-	TRBV9	TRBJ2-5	CASSVGELETQYF	TGTGCCAGCAGCGTAGGGGAGCTGGAGACCCAGTACTTC
-	-	TRBV19	TRBJ1-2	CASSMGHIYGYTF	TGTGCCAGTAGTATGGGGCATATCTATGGCTACACCTTC
few	-	TRBV6-1	TRBJ1-5	CASSEQVRDQPQHF	TGTGCCAGCAGTGAGCAGGTACGAGATCAGCCCCAGCATTTT
-	TRBD2	TRBV7-9	TRBJ2-5	CASSRVVAGLAGLETQYF	TGTGCCAGCAGCCGCGTGGTGGCGGGACTAGCGGGGTTAGAGACCCAGTACTTC
-	-	TRBV6-1	TRBJ2-7	CASRPGGYEQYF	TGTGCCAGCCGCCCCGGGGGCTACGAGCAGTACTTC
-	-	TRBV18	TRBJ2-7	CASSRTGEQGGEQYF	TGTGCCAGCTCACGGACTGGGGAACAGGGCGGGGAGCAGTACTTC
few	TRBD1	TRBV7-3	TRBJ2-5	CASSSQGTETQYF	TGTGCCAGCAGCTCACAGGGGACAGAGACCCAGTACTTC
once	TRBD2	TRBV6-4	TRBJ2-3	CASSDSRGADTQYF	TGTGCCAGCAGTGACTCGCGGGGGGCCGATACGCAGTATTTT
-	-	TRBV19	TRBJ2-1	CASSIGLGGGGNNEQFF	TGTGCCAGTAGTATCGGACTAGGGGGAGGGGGAAACAATGAGCAGTTCTTC
-	TRBD1	TRBV5-1	TRBJ1-3	CASSVGQDSSGNTIYF	TGCGCCAGCAGCGTGGGACAGGACAGCTCTGGAAACACCATATATTTT
-	TRBD2	TRBV10-3	TRBJ2-5	CAISESEPLAGGPLETQYF	TGTGCCATCAGTGAGTCCGAGCCCCTAGCGGGAGGGCCCTTAGAGACCCAGTACTTC
-	TRBD2	TRBV18	TRBJ2-1	CASSPLWRLAIEQFF	TGTGCCAGCTCACCACTCTGGAGACTAGCGATAGAGCAGTTCTTC
-	-	TRBV6-5	TRBJ1-2	CASSYGTVGYYGYTF	TGTGCCAGCAGTTACGGCACAGTAGGTTACTATGGCTACACCTTC
-	-	TRBV19	TRBJ1-2	CASSLRIYGYTF	TGTGCCAGTAGTTTGAGGATCTATGGCTACACCTTC
-	TRBD1	TRBV6-1	TRBJ2-7	CASREGQSYEQYF	TGTGCCAGCAGAGAGGGACAGTCCTACGAGCAGTACTTC